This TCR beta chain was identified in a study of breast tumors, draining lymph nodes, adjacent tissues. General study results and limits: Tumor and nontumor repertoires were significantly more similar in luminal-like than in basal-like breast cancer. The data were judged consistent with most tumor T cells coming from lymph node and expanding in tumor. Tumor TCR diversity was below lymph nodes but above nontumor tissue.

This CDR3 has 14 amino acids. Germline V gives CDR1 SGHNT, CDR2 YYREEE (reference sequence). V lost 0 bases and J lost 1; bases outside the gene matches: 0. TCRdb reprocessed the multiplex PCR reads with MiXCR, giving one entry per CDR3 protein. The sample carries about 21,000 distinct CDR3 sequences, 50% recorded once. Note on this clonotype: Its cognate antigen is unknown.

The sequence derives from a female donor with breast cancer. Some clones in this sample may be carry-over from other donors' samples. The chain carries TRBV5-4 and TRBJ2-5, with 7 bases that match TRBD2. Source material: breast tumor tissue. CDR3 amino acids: CASSLGLAQETQYF. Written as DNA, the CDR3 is TGTGCCAGCAGCTTGGGACTAGCCCAAGAGACCCAGTACTTC.